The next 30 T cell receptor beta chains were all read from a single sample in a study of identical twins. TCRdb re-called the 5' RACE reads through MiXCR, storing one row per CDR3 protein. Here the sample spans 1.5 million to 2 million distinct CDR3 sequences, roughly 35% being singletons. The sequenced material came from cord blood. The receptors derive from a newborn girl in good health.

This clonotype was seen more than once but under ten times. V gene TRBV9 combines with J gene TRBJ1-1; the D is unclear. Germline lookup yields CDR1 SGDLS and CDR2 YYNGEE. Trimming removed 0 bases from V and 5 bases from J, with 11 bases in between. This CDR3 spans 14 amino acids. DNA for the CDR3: TGTGCCAGCAGCGTAGAGCCGCGACCGACTGAAGCTTTCTTT. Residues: CASSVEPRPTEAFF. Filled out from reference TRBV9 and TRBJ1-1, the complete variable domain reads DSGVTQTPKHLITATGQRVTLRCSPRSGDLSVYWYQQSLDQGLQFLIQYYNGEERAKGNILERFSAQQFPDLHSELNLSSLELGDSALYFCASSVEPRPTEAFFGQGTRLTVV.

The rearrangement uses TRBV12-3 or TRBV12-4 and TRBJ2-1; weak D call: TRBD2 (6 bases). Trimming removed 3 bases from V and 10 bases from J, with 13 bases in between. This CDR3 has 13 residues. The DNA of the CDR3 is TGTGCCAGCAGTTTGGGGAGGTCCCCGGAGCAGTTCTTC. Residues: CASSLGRSPEQFF.

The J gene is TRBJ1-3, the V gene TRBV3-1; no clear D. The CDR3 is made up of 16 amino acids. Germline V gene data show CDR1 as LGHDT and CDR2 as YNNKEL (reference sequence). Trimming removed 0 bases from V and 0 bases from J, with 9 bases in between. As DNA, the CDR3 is TGTGCCAGCAGCCAAGATCGGTTGAGCTCTGGAAACACCATATATTTT. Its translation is CASSQDRLSSGNTIYF.

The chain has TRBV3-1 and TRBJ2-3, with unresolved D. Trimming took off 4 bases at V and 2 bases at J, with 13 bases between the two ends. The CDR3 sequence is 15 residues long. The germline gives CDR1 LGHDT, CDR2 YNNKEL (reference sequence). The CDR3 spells CASSPQVDLTDTQYF. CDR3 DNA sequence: TGTGCCAGCAGCCCTCAGGTGGACCTCACAGATACGCAGTATTTT.

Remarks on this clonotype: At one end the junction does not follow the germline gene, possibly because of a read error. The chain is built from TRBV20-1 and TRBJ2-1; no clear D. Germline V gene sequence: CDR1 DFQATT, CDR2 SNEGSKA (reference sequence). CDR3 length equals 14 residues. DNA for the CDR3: TGCAGTGCTAGCACACGGTTAAACTACAGTGAGCAGTTCTTC. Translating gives CSASTRLNYSEQFF.

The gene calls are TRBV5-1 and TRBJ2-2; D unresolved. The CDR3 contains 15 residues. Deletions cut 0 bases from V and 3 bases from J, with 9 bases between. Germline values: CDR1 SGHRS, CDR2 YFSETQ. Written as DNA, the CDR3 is TGCGCCAGCAGCTTGGGACCACCTCACACCGGGGAGCTGTTTTTT. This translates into CASSLGPPHTGELFF.

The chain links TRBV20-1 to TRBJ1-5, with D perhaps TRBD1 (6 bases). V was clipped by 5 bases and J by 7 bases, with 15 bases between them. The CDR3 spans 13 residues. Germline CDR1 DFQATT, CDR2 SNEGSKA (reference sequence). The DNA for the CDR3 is TGCAGTGCTGACTCGACAGGTCGACAGCCCCAGCATTTT. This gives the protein CSADSTGRQPQHF.

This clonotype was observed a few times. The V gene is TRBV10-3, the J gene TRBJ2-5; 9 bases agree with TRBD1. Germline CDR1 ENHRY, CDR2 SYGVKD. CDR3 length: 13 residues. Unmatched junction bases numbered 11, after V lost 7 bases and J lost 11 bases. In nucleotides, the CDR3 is TGTGCCATCAAGGAACAGGGGGCTGGGGAGCAGTACTTC. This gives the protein CAIKEQGAGEQYF.

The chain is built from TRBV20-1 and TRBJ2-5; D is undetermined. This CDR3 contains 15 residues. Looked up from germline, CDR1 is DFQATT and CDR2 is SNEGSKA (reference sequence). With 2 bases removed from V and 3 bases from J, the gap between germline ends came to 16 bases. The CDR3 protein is CSARSRWLLEETQYF. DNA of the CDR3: TGCAGTGCTAGATCGAGATGGCTATTAGAAGAGACCCAGTACTTC.

The CDR3 is CASSVNGGAYNEQFF. The CDR3 nucleotides read TGTGCCAGCAGTGTAAACGGAGGGGCCTACAATGAGCAGTTCTTC. The chain uses TRBV25-1 and TRBJ2-1; possibly TRBD2 for D (6 bases). Germline V lookup: CDR1 MGHDK, CDR2 SYGVNS. Trimming took 4 bases from V and 2 from J, leaving 12 bases between them. The CDR3 runs 15 residues.

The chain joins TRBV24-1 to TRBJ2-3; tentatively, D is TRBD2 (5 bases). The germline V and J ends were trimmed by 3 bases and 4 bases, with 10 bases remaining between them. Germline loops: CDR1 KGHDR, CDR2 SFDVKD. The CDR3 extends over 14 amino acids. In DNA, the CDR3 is TGTGCCACCAGTGATGGCGGGTTGGCAGATACGCAGTATTTT. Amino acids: CATSDGGLADTQYF.

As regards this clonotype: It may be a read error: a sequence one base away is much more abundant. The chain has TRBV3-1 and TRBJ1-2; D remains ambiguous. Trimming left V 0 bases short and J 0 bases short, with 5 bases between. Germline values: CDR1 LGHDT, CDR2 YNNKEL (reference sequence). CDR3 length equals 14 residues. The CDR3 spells CASSQERANYGYTF. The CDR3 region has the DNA TGTGCCAGCAGCCAAGAGAGGGCTAACTATGGCTACACCTTC.

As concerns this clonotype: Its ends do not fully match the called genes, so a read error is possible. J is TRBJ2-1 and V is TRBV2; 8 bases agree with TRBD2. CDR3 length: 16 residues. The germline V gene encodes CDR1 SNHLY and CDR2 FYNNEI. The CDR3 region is CASSEAGSGVYNEQNF. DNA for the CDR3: TGTGCCAGCAGTGAAGCTGGTAGCGGGGTGTACAATGAGCAGAACTTC.

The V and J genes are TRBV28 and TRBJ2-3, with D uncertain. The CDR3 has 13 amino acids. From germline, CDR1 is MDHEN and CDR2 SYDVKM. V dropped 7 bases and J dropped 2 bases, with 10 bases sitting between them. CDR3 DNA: TGTGCCAGCAACCCTTTTACCACAGATACGCAGTATTTT. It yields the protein CASNPFTTDTQYF.

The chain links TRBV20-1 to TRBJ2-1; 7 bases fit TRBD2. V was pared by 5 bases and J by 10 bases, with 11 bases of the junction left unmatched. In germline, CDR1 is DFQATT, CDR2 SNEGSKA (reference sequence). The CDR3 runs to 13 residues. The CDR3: CSASTSRTYEQFF. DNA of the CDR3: TGCAGTGCTTCGACTAGCCGAACCTACGAGCAGTTCTTC.

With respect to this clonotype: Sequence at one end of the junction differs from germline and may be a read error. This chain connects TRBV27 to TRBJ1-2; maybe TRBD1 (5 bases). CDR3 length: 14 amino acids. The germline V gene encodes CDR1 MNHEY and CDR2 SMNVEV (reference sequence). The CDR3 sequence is CASGFVPGIYGYTF. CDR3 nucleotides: TGTGCCAGCGGTTTTGTTCCAGGGATCTATGGCTACACCTTC.

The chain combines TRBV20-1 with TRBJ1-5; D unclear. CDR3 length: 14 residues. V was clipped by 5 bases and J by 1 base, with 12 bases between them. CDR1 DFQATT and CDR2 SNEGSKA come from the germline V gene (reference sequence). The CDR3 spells CSAVTIGSNQPQHF. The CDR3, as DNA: TGCAGTGCTGTTACAATCGGGAGCAATCAGCCCCAGCATTTT.

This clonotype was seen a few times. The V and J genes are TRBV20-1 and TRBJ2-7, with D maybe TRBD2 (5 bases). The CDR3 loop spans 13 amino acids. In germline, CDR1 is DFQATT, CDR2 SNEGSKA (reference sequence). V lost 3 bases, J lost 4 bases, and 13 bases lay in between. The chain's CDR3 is CSASVGRGYEQYF. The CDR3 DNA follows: TGCAGTGCTAGCGTGGGGAGAGGTTACGAGCAGTACTTC.

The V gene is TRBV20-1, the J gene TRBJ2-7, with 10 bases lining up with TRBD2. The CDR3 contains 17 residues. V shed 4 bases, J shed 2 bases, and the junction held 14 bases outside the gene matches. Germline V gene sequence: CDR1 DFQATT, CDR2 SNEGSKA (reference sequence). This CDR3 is CSATGLAESYYPYEQYF. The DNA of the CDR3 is TGCAGTGCTACCGGACTAGCGGAGTCCTACTACCCCTACGAGCAGTACTTC.

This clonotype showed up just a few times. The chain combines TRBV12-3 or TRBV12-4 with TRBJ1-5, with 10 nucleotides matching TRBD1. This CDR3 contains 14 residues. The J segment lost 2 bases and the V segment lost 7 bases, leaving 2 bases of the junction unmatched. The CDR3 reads CASTGTGGNQPQHF. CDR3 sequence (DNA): TGTGCCAGCACCGGGACAGGGGGCAATCAGCCCCAGCATTTT.

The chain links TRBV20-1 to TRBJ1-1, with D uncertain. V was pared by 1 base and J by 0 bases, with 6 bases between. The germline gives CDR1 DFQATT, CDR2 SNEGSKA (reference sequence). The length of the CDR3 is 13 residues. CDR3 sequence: CSARARMNTEAFF. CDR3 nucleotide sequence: TGCAGTGCTAGAGCCAGGATGAACACTGAAGCTTTCTTT.

The CDR3 nucleotides are TGCGCCAGCAGCTTGGTATCGGTAGCGTCAGATACGCAGTATTTT. Its translation: CASSLVSVASDTQYF. This chain links TRBV5-1 with TRBJ2-3, with D tentatively TRBD2 (5 bases). The CDR3 spans 15 residues. The V gene lost 0 bases and the J gene lost 4 bases, with 12 bases spanning the gap. CDR1 SGHRS and CDR2 YFSETQ come from the germline V gene. Full variable domain (rest looked up from reference TRBV5-1 and TRBJ2-3): KAGVTQTPRYLIKTRGQQVTLSCSPISGHRSVSWYQQTPGQGLQFLFEYFSETQRNKGNFPGRFSGRQFSNSRSEMNVSTLELGDSALYLCASSLVSVASDTQYFGPGTRLTVL.

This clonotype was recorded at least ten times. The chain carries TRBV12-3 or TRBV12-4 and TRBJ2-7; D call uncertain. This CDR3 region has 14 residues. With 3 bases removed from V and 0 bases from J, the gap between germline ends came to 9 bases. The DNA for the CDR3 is TGTGCCAGCAGTTTCCGGCGGAGCTCCTACGAGCAGTACTTC. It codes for CASSFRRSSYEQYF.

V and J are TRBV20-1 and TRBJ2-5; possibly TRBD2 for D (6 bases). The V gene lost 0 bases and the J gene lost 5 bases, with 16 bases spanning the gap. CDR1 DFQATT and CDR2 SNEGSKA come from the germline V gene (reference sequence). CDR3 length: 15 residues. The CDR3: CSARDRRGIGETQYF. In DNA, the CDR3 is TGCAGTGCTAGAGATCGGAGGGGTATAGGGGAGACCCAGTACTTC.

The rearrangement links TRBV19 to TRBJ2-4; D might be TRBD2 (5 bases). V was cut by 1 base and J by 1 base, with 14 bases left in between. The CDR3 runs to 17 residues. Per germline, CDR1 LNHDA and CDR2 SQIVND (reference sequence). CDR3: CASSIVGLARAKNIQYF. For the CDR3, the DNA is TGTGCCAGTAGTATAGTCGGGCTAGCTCGTGCCAAAAACATTCAGTACTTC.

DNA of the CDR3: TGCGCCAGCAGCTTTTTGTGCTACTCCTACGAGCAGTACTTC. Translated, it gives CASSFLCYSYEQYF. The chain employs TRBV5-1 and TRBJ2-4; D is ambiguous. The end of the DNA aligns better with TRBJ2-7, so the J call may be wrong. Germline CDR1 is SGHRS and CDR2 is YFSETQ. The CDR3 loop spans 14 amino acids.

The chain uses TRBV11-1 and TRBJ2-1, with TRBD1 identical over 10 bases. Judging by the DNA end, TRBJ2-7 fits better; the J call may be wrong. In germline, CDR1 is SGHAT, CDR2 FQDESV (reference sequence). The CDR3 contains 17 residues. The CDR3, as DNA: TGTGCCAGCAGCCATGTCTGGGACAGGGGACCCTACAATGAGCAGTACTTC. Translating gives CASSHVWDRGPYNEQYF.

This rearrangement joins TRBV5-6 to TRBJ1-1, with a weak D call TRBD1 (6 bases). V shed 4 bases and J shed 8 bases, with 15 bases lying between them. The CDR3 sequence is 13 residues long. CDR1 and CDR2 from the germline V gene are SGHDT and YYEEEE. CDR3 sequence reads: CASSPLDSPEAFF. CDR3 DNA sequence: TGTGCCAGCAGCCCGTTGGACAGTCCCGAAGCTTTCTTT.

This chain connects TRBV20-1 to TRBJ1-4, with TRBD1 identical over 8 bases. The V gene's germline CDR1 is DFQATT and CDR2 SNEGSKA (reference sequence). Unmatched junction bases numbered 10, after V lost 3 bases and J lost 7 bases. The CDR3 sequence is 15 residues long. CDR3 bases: TGCAGTGCTAGGGCCTCCGGGACAGGACCTGAAAAACTGTTTTTT. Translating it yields CSARASGTGPEKLFF.

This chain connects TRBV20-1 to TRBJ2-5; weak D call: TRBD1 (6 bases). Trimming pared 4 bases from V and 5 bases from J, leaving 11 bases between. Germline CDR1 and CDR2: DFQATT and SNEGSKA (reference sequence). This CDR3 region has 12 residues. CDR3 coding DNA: TGCAGTGCTATGACAGGCTCGGAGACCCAGTACTTC. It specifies CSAMTGSETQYF.